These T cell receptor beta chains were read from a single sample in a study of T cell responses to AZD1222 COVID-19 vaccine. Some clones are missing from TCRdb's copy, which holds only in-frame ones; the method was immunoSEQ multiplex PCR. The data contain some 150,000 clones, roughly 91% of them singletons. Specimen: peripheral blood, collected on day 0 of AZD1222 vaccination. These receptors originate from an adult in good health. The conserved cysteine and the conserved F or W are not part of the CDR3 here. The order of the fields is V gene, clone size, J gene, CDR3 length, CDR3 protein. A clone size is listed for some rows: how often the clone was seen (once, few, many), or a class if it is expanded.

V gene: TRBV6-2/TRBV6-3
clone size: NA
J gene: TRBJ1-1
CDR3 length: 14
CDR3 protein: ASSYNRGQTNTEAF

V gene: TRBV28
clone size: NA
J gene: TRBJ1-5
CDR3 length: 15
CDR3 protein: ASSSLSLTGSDQPQH

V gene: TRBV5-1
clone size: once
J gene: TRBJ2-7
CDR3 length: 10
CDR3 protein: ASSLVGDEQY

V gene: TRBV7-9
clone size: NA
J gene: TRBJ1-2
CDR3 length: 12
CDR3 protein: ASSLGTPADGYT

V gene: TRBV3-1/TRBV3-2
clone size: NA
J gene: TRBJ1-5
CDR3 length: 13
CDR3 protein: ASSQGWGGTSHKH

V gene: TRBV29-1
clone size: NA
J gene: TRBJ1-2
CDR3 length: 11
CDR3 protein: SVRSVGGSGYT

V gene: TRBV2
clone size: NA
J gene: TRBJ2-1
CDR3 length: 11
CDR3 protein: ASRTSGGYEQF

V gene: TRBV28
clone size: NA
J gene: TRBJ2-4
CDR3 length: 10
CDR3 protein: ASSLMQNIQY

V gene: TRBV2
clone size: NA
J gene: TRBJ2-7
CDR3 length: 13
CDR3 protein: ASSEQKGSSYEQY

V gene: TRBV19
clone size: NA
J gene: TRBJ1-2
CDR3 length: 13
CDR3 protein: ASSISTRGINGYT

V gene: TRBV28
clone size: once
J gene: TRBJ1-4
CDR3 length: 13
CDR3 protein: ASSPGTAANEKLF

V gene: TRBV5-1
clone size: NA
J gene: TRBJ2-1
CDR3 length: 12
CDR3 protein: ASSPERGQGGRF

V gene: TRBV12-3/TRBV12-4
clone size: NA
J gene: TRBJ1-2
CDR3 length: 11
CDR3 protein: ASSLGRVYGYT

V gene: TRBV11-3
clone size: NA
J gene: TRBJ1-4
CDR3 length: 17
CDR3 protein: ASSTQGAWAGATNEKLF

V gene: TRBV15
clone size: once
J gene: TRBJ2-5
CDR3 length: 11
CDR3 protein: ATTNMYQETQY

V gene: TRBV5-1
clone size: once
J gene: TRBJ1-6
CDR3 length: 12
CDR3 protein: ASSYVSGSSPLH

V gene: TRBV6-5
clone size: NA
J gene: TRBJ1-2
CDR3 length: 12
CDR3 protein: ASSYSLDLYGYT

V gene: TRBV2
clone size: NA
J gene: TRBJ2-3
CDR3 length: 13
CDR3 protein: ASGVLGRSTDTQY

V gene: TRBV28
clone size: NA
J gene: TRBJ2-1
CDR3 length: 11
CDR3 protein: ASSFYRGNEQF

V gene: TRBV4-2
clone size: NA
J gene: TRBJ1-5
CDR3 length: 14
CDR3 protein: ASSEVQGRTNQPQH

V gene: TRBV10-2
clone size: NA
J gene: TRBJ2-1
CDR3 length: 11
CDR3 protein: ASTEGAYNEQF

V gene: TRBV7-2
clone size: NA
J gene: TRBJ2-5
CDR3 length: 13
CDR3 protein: ASSFPQAGGETQY

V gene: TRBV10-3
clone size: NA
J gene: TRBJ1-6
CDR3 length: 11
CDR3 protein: AISESFPGASH

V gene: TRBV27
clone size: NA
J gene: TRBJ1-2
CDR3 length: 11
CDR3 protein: ASSYRGGYGYT

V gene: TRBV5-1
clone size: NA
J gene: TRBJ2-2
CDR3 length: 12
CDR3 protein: ASSLKVQTGELF

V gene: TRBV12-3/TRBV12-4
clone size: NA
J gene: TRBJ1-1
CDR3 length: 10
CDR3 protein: ASTYGNTEAF

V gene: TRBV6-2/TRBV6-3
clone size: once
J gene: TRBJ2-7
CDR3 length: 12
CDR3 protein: ASSKQGARYEQY

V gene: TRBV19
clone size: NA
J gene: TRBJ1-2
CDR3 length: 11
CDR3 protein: ASSMTVVYGYT

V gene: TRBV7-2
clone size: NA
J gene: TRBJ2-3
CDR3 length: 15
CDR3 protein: ASSSPLRGRSTDTQY

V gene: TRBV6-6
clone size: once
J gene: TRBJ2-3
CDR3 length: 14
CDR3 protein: ASSYSMTQGTDTQY

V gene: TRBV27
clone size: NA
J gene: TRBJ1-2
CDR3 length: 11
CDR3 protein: ASRQGGSYGYT

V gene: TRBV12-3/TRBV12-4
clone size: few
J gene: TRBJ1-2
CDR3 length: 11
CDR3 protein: ASSSPGSNGYT

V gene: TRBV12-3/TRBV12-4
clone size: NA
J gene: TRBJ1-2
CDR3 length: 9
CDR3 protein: ASSLGGAIT

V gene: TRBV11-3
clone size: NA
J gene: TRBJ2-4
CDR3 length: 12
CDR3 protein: ASSLDLHRNIQY

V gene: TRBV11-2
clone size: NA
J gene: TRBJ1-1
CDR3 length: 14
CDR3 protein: ASSLGWWGQDTEAF

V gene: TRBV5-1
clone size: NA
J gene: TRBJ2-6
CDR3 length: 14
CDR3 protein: ASSLTRTLGANVLT

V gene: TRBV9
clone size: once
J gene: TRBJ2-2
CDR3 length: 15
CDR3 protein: ASNGLAGGLNTGELF

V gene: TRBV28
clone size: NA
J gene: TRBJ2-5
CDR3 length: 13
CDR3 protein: ASSSRLAGGETQY

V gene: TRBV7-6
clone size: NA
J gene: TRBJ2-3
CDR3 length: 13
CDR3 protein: ASSLRDTRTDTQY

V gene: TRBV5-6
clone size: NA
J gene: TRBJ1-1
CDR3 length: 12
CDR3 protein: ASSTRAGVTEAF

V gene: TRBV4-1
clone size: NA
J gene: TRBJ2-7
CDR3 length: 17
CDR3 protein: ASSQVAPLAGGLTYEQY

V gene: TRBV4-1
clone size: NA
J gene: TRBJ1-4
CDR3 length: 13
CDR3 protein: ASSQVKATNEKLF